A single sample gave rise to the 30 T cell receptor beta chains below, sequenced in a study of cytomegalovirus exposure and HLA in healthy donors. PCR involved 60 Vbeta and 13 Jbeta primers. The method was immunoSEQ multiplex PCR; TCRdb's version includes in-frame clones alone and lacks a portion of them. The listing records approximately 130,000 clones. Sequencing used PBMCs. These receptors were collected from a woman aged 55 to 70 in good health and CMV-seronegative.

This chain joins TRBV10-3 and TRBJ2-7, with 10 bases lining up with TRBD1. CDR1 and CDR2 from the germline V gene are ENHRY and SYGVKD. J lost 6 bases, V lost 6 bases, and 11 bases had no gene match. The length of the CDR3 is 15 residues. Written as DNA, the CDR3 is TGTGCCATCAGGGGGGAGGGACAGGGGATCGCCGAGCAGTACTTC. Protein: CAIRGEGQGIAEQYF.

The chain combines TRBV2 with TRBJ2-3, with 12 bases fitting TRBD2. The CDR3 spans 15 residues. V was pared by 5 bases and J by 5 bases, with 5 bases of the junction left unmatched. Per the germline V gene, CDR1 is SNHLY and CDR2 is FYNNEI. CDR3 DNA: TGTGCCAGCAGTACTAGCGGGAGGCCGGGAGATACGCAGTATTTT. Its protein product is CASSTSGRPGDTQYF.

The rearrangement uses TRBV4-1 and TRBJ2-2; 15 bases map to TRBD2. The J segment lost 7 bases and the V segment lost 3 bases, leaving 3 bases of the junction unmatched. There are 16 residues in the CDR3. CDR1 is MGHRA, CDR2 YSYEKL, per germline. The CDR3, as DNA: TGCGCCAGCAGCCAGCGGACTAGCGGGGGGGGCGGGGAGCTGTTTTTT. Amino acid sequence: CASSQRTSGGGGELFF.

The chain's CDR3 is CASSPWTGAYGYTF. The CDR3 DNA sequence: TGTGCCAGCAGCCCTTGGACAGGGGCCTATGGCTACACCTTC. The chain links TRBV13 to TRBJ1-2; TRBD1 matches at 9 bases. Germline lookup yields CDR1 PRHDT and CDR2 FYEKMQ (reference sequence). The CDR3 contains 14 residues. Losses at the gene ends were 5 bases for V and 4 bases for J; bases not matched to a gene: 5.

CDR3 region: CASSERSSGWNTEAFF. In DNA form, the CDR3 reads TGTGCCAGCAGTGAACGCTCCTCGGGATGGAACACTGAAGCTTTCTTT. This chain connects TRBV2 to TRBJ1-1; D not certain. The CDR3 covers 16 residues. Per the germline V gene, CDR1 is SNHLY and CDR2 is FYNNEI. V lost 2 bases, J lost 1 base, and 14 bases lay in between.

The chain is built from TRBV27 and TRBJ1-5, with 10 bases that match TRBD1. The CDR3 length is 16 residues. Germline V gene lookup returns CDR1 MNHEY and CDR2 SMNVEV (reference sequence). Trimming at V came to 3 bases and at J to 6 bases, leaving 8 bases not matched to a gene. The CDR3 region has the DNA TGTGCCAGCAGTTTTAAACCGGGACAGGGGTTTCAGCCCCAGCATTTT. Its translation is CASSFKPGQGFQPQHF.

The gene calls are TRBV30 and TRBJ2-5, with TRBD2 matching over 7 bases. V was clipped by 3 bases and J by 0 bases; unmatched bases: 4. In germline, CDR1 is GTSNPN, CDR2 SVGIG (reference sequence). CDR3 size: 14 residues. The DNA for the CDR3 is TGTGCCTGGAGGGGGAGGGAGTACCAAGAGACCCAGTACTTC. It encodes CAWRGREYQETQYF. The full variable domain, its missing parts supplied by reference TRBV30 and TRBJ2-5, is SQTIHQWPATLVQPVGSPLSLECTVEGTSNPNLYWYRQAAGRGLQLLFYSVGIGQISSEVPQNLSASRPQDRQFILSSKKLLLSDSGFYLCAWRGREYQETQYFGPGTRLLVL.

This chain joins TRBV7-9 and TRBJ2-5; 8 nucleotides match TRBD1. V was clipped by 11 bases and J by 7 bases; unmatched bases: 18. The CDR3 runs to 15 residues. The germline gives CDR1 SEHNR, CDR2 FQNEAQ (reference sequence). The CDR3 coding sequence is TGTGCCGGAGACAATCCCGGGACAGGAGGGAGGACCCAGTACTTC. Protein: CAGDNPGTGGRTQYF.

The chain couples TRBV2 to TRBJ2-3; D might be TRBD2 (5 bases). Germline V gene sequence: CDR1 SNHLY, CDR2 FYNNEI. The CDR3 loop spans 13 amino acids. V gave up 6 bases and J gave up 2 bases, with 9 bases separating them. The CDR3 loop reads CASRRGFTDTQYF. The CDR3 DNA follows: TGTGCCAGCAGACGGGGTTTCACAGATACGCAGTATTTT.

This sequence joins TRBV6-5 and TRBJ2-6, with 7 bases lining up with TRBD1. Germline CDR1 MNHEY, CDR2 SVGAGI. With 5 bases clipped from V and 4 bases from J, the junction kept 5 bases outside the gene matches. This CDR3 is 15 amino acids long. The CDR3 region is CASSRTGVGANVLTF. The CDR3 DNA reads TGTGCCAGCAGTCGTACAGGGGTAGGGGCCAACGTCCTGACTTTC.

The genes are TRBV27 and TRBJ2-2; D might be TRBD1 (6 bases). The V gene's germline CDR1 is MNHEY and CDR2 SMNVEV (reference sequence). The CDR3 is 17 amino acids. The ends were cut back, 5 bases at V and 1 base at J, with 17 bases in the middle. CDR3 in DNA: TGTGCCAGCAGTCCCAACAGGGTTTCTGGGAACACCGGGGAGCTGTTTTTT. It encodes CASSPNRVSGNTGELFF.

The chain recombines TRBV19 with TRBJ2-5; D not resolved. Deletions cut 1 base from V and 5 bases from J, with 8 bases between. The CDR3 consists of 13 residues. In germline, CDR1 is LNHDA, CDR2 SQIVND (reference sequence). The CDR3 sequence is CASSIGALETQYF. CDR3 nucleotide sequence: TGTGCCAGTAGTATAGGGGCTCTGGAGACCCAGTACTTC.

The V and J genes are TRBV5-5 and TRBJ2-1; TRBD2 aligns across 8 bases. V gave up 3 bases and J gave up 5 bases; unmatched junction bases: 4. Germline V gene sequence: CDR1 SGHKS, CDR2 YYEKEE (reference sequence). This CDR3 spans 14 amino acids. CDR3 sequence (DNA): TGTGCCAGCAGCTCCGGGACTAGGAACAATGAGCAGTTCTTC. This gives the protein CASSSGTRNNEQFF.

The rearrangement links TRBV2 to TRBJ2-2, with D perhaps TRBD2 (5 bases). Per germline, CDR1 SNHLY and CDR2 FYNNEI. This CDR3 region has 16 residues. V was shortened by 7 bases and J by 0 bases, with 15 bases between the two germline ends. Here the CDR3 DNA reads TGTGCCAGCATTGGCGGAGCGGATTCGAACACCGGGGAGCTGTTTTTT. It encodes CASIGGADSNTGELFF.

As DNA, the CDR3 is TGTGCCAGTAGTATTCGGGGTGGCTACACCTTC. The encoded protein is CASSIRGGYTF. J is TRBJ1-2 and V is TRBV19; D is ambiguous. Germline CDR1 is LNHDA and CDR2 is SQIVND (reference sequence). Trimming shortened V by 3 bases and J by 7 bases, and 6 bases separated the two germline ends. This CDR3 region has 11 residues.

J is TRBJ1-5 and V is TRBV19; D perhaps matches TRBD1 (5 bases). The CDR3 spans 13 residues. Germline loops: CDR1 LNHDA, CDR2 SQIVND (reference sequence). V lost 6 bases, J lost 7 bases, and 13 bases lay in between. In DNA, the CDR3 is TGTGCCAGTAGCTTCAGGGAAGGACAGCCCCAGCATTTT. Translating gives CASSFREGQPQHF.

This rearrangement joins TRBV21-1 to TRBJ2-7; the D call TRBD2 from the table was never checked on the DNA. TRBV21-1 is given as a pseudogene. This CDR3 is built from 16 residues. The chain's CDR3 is CASSSPGGGSPYEQYF. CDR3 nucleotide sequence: TGTGCCAGCAGCTCCCCTGGCGGGGGTTCCCCCTACGAGCAGTACTTC.

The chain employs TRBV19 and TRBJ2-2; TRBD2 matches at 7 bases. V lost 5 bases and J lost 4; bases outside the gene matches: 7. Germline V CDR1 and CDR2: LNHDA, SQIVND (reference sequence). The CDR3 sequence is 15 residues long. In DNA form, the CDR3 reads TGTGCCAGTAGTTGGATTACGGGGGGCACCGGGGAGCTGTTTTTT. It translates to CASSWITGGTGELFF.

Written as DNA, the CDR3 is TGTGCCAGTAGTATTGGAGGACTAGCGGGATCTCAGTACTTC. Translation: CASSIGGLAGSQYF. The gene calls are TRBV19 and TRBJ2-7; 12 bases map to TRBD2. This CDR3 contains 14 residues. The germline CDR1 and CDR2 sequences are LNHDA and SQIVND (reference sequence). J gave up 10 bases and V 3 bases, and 7 bases lay outside the gene matches.

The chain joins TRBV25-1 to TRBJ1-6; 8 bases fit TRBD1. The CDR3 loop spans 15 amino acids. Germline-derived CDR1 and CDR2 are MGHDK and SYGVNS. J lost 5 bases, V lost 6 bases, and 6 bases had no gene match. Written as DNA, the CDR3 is TGTGCCAGCAGCGGTGGACAGGGCAATAATTCACCCCTCCACTTT. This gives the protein CASSGGQGNNSPLHF. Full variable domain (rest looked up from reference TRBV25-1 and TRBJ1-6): EADIYQTPRYLVIGTGKKITLECSQTMGHDKMYWYQQDPGMELHLIHYSYGVNSTEKGDLSSESTVSRIRTEHFPLTLESARPSHTSQYLCASSGGQGNNSPLHFGNGTRLTVT.

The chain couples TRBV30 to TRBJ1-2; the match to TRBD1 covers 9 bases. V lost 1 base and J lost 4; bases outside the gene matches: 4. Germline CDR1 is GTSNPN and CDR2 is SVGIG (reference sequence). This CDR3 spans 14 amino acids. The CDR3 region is CAWSANRGPYGYTF. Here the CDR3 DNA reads TGTGCCTGGAGTGCAAACAGGGGGCCCTATGGCTACACCTTC.

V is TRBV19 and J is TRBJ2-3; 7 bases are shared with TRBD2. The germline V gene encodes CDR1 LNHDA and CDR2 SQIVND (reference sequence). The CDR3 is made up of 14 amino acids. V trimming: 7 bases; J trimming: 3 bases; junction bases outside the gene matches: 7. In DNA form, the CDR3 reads TGTGCCAGTATTATCGGGAGGAGGACAGATACGCAGTATTTT. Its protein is CASIIGRRTDTQYF.

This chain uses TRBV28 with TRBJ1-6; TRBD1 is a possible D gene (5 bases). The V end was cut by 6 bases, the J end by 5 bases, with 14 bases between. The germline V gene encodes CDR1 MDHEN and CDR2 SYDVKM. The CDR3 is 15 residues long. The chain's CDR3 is CASSKLTENNSPLHF. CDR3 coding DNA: TGTGCCAGCAGCAAATTGACAGAAAATAATTCACCCCTCCACTTT. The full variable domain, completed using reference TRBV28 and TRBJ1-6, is DVKVTQSSRYLVKRTGEKVFLECVQDMDHENMFWYRQDPGLGLRLIYFSYDVKMKEKGDIPEGYSVSREKKERFSLILESASTNQTSMYLCASSKLTENNSPLHFGNGTRLTVT.

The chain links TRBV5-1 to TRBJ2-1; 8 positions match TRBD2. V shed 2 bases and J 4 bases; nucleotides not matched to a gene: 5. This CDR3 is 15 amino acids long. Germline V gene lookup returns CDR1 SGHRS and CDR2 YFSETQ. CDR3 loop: CASSLPGGPYNEQFF. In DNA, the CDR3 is TGCGCCAGCAGCTTACCGGGGGGGCCTTACAATGAGCAGTTCTTC.

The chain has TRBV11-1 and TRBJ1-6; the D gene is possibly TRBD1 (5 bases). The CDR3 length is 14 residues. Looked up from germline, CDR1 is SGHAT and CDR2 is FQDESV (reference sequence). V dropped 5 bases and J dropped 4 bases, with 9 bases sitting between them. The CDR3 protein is CASSVDIYNSPLHF. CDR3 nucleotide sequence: TGTGCCAGCAGCGTGGACATATATAATTCACCCCTCCACTTT.

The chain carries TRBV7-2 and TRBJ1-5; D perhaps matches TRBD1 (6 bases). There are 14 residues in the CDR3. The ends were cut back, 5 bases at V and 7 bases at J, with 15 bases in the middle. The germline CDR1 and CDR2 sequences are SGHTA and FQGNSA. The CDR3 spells CASSDQGQRQPQHF. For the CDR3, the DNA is TGTGCCAGCAGCGACCAGGGGCAGCGGCAGCCCCAGCATTTT. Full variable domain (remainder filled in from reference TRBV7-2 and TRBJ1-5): GAGVSQSPSNKVTEKGKDVELRCDPISGHTALYWYRQSLGQGLEFLIYFQGNSAPDKSGLPSDRFSAERTGGSVSTLTIQRTQQEDSAVYLCASSDQGQRQPQHFGDGTRLSIL.

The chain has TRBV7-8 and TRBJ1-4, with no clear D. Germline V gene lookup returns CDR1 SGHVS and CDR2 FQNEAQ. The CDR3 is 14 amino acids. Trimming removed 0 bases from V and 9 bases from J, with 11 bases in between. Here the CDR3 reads CASSLATQYKKLFF. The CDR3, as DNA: TGTGCCAGCAGCTTAGCCACACAATATAAAAAACTGTTTTTT.

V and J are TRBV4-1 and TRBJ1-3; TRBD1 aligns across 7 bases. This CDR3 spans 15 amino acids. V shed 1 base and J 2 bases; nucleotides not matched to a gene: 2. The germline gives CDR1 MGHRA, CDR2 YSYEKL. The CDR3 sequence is CASSQVDRPGNTIYF. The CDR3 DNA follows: TGCGCCAGCAGCCAAGTGGACAGGCCTGGAAACACCATATATTTT.

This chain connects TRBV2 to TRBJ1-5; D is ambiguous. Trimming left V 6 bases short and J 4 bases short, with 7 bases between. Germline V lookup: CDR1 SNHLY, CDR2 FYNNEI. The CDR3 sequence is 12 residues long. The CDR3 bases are TGTGCCAGCAGAAGAGGGAATCAGCCCCAGCATTTT. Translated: CASRRGNQPQHF.

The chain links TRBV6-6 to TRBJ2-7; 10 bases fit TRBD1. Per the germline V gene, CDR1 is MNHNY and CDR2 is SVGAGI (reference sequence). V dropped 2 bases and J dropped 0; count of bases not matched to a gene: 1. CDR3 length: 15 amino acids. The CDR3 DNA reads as TGTGCCAGCAGTTACGGGACAGGGGCCTCCTACGAGCAGTACTTC. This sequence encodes CASSYGTGASYEQYF.